This T cell receptor beta chain was obtained from a study of T cells in Graves' hyperthyroidism and ophthalmopathy. Germline V CDR1 and CDR2: MNHNY, SVGAGI (reference sequence). V was shortened by 5 bases and J by 0 bases, with 21 bases between the two germline ends. This CDR3 has 18 residues. As concerns this clonotype: Antigen unknown. A much larger clone is a single base away; this may be a read error.

TCR beta CDR3 regions were amplified from RNA transcripts. A first-round RT-PCR of the TCR CDR3 used the HTBI primer set. From the multiplex PCR reads, TCRdb called clonotypes with MiXCR, one entry per CDR3 protein. Counted here are 50,000 to 60,000 distinct CDR3 sequences, roughly half occurring once; the ten biggest clones make up just over 9%. Study-wide results and limits: A model built on 13 V-J features separated ophthalmopathy from stable hyperthyroidism. Blood held most thyroid clonotypes expanded above 0.001 frequency.

Clinical Activity Scores of at least 3, NOSPECS grades of at least 4 and durations under 3 months characterized ophthalmopathy patients. PBMCs were obtained from 7.5 to 10 ml fresh peripheral blood. This receptor was obtained from a woman between 50 and 59 years old with Graves' ophthalmopathy. The chain employs TRBV6-6 and TRBJ2-3; D is perhaps TRBD1 or TRBD2 (5 bases each). Sequenced input: blood. Here the CDR3 DNA reads TGTGCCAGCAGTCACACCGGGGCAGGAGTTACTAGCACAGATACGCAGTATTTT. It specifies CASSHTGAGVTSTDTQYF.